This TCR beta chain was sequenced during a study of shared clonotypes between healthy human individuals. The CDR3 is made up of 14 amino acids. The trim removed 5 bases at V and 8 bases at J, leaving 3 bases unmatched. Germline CDR1 is MNHEY and CDR2 is SVGAGI. With regard to this clone: Its specificity is not known.

Overall study results and limits: The four-donor shared clonotypes exceeded non-shared clonotypes in generation probability, with non-shared ones scoring lower.

Into CD45RA+ naive and CD45RA-negative memory subsets, the CD4+ cells were split. Assay used: immunoSEQ multiplex PCR; TCRdb lists only in-frame clones, some missing. The sample has some 2,400,000 clones; approximately 94% are singletons. V gene TRBV6-5 combines with J gene TRBJ2-1; 13 nucleotides agree with TRBD2. The TCR originated in a man between 18 and 29 years old in good health. Sequenced sample: naive CD4+ T cells sorted from blood. Documented subset: CD45RA+ positively selected. The CDR3 protein is CASSTSGRADEQFF. The DNA of the CDR3 is TGTGCCAGCAGTACTAGCGGGAGGGCTGATGAGCAGTTCTTC.